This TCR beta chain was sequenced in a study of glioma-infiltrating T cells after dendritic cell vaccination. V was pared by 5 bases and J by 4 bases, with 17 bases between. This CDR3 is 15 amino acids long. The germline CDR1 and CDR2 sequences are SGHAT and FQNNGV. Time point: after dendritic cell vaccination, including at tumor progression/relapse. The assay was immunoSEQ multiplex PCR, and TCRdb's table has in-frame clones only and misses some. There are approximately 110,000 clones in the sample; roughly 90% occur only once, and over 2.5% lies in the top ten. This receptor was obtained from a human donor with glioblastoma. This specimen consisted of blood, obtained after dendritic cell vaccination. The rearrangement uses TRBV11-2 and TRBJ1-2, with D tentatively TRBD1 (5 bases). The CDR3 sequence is CASSLGTERVYGYTF. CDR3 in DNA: TGTGCCAGCAGCCTCGGGACCGAGCGGGTCTATGGCTACACCTTC.